The clone carrying this T cell receptor (beta chain) was seen a few times. Antigen unknown. The CDR3 runs 15 residues. Germline V lookup: CDR1 MNHEY, CDR2 SMNVEV (reference sequence). V shed 6 bases and J shed 1 base, with 15 bases lying between them. This sample was taken from a study of T-cell memory formation after mild COVID-19. For the study at large: TCR clustering was largely donor specific. General study results and limits: Those CD4+ clones that contracted were mainly in CM and EM (CD8+ ones in EMRA).

TCRdb re-derived calls from the 5' RACE reads in MiXCR, one entry per CDR3 protein. This table holds 560,000 or so distinct CDR3 sequences, 15% to 20% found once. The receptor was derived from an adult woman who had mild COVID-19 (a few samples of this study predate the infection). Cell type and time point are not known. The sequenced material came from PBMCs or a T cell subset sorted from them (not recorded which). The chain couples TRBV27 to TRBJ1-1; D may be TRBD1 (5 bases). The CDR3 nucleotides are TGTGCCAGCAGACTCCCAGGGACCGCGAACACTGAAGCTTTCTTT. It codes for CASRLPGTANTEAFF.